These T cell receptor beta chains were read from a single sample in a study of CD8 T cells in ankylosing spondylitis. TCRdb reanalysed the 5' RACE reads using MiXCR and keeps one entry per CDR3 protein. The table shows just under 550,000 distinct CDR3 sequences, with more than 9.5% occurring only once. Source material: blood, either unsorted or a sorted T cell fraction (not recorded which). The origin of the receptors is a male donor with ankylosing spondylitis. Both conserved end residues are trimmed from each CDR3. The D gene is left open where the match is weak.

v_gene: TRBV19
j_gene: TRBJ1-4
d_gene: NA
CDR3aa: ASRGDPTNEKLF

v_gene: TRBV20-1
j_gene: TRBJ1-5
d_gene: NA
CDR3aa: SVRQPDQPQH

v_gene: TRBV7-9
j_gene: TRBJ1-1
d_gene: TRBD1
CDR3aa: ASSLGQVKRFTEAF

v_gene: TRBV5-1
j_gene: TRBJ2-2
d_gene: NA
CDR3aa: ASSSGGLTTGELF

v_gene: TRBV3-1
j_gene: TRBJ1-5
d_gene: NA
CDR3aa: ASSQQNQPQH

v_gene: TRBV5-1
j_gene: TRBJ1-1
d_gene: NA
CDR3aa: ASSPTGLDTEAF

v_gene: TRBV11-3
j_gene: TRBJ2-3
d_gene: NA
CDR3aa: ASSLEIDPSDTQY

v_gene: TRBV24-1
j_gene: TRBJ2-3
d_gene: NA
CDR3aa: ATSPHLGQYTDTQY

v_gene: TRBV6-5
j_gene: TRBJ2-1
d_gene: TRBD2
CDR3aa: ASSYSRLSGRYNEQF

v_gene: TRBV20-1
j_gene: TRBJ2-7
d_gene: TRBD2
CDR3aa: SLRVGLVYEQY

v_gene: TRBV7-2
j_gene: TRBJ2-1
d_gene: NA
CDR3aa: ASSLGVNNEQF

v_gene: TRBV5-1
j_gene: TRBJ2-3
d_gene: TRBD2
CDR3aa: ASSLDGSGSTDTQY

v_gene: TRBV20-1
j_gene: TRBJ2-6
d_gene: NA
CDR3aa: SAPRSGANVLT

v_gene: TRBV18
j_gene: TRBJ1-2
d_gene: TRBD1
CDR3aa: ASSVSGTGAYGYT

v_gene: TRBV11-2
j_gene: TRBJ1-6
d_gene: NA
CDR3aa: ASSLDGYSPLH

v_gene: TRBV6-6
j_gene: TRBJ2-3
d_gene: NA
CDR3aa: ASSLEETDTQY

v_gene: TRBV5-1
j_gene: TRBJ2-3
d_gene: NA
CDR3aa: ASSLERGHGDTQY

v_gene: TRBV29-1
j_gene: TRBJ1-1
d_gene: NA
CDR3aa: SVHTPIREAF

v_gene: TRBV5-1
j_gene: TRBJ1-5
d_gene: TRBD1
CDR3aa: ASSAGTGWNQPQH

v_gene: TRBV9
j_gene: TRBJ2-2
d_gene: TRBD1
CDR3aa: ASSVTGQGGTGELF

v_gene: TRBV19
j_gene: TRBJ2-6
d_gene: TRBD1
CDR3aa: ASSPQGSEANVLT

v_gene: TRBV7-9
j_gene: TRBJ2-3
d_gene: NA
CDR3aa: ASSPRTASTDTQY

v_gene: TRBV5-1
j_gene: TRBJ2-1
d_gene: TRBD2
CDR3aa: ASSVGLALMGNEQF

v_gene: TRBV13
j_gene: TRBJ1-1
d_gene: NA
CDR3aa: ASSPEGGGTEAF

v_gene: TRBV10-3
j_gene: TRBJ2-2
d_gene: NA
CDR3aa: AISGNTGELF

v_gene: TRBV20-1
j_gene: TRBJ1-4
d_gene: NA
CDR3aa: SGGGDATNEKLF

v_gene: TRBV5-1
j_gene: TRBJ2-3
d_gene: TRBD2
CDR3aa: ASSLGVASGMADTQY